Listed below are T cell receptor beta chains from one sample, sequenced in a study of regulatory T cells in long-lasting Graves disease. Each CDR3 protein gets one entry after TCRdb re-called the multiplex PCR reads with MiXCR. The table has some 370,000 distinct CDR3 sequences, 12% seen once. These data were likewise used in another study, on T cells in Graves' hyperthyroidism and ophthalmopathy.

The sequenced sample was peripheral blood mononuclear cells (PBMCs), obtained at new diagnosis, from a patient treated with antithyroid drugs. Source of these receptors: a young woman with Graves disease. The CDR3 runs from the conserved cysteine through the conserved F or W. The D gene is left open where the match is weak. Size is omitted from some rows. Given values are once, few, many or a class for expanded clones.

clone_size	d_call	j_call	v_call	cdr3_aa	cdr3_nt
few	-	TRBJ1-6	TRBV6-1	CASYSSQGSPLHF	TGTGCCAGCTACAGCAGTCAGGGTTCACCCCTCCACTTT
many	-	TRBJ2-3	TRBV2	CASSVSIGWGSDTQYF	TGTGCCAGCAGTGTCTCGATTGGGTGGGGGTCAGATACGCAGTATTTT
many	-	TRBJ1-1	TRBV3-1	CASSRQGENTEAFF	TGTGCCAGCAGCCGCCAGGGAGAGAACACTGAAGCTTTCTTT
-	-	TRBJ1-2	TRBV20-1	CSVGINYGYTF	TGCAGTGTTGGGATTAACTATGGCTACACCTTC
few	TRBD1	TRBJ2-7	TRBV6-1	CASSANLWDRDPYEQYF	TGTGCCAGCAGCGCAAATCTATGGGACAGGGATCCCTACGAGCAGTACTTC
many	-	TRBJ1-5	TRBV7-2	CASSLFSGVGQPQHF	TGTGCCAGCAGCTTATTCTCAGGGGTCGGTCAGCCCCAGCATTTT
few	-	TRBJ2-1	TRBV4-3	CASSRDSIRDLSSYNEQFF	TGCGCCAGCAGCCGAGACAGTATCCGGGACCTGAGCTCCTACAATGAGCAGTTCTTC
-	-	TRBJ1-4	TRBV12-3/TRBV12-4	CASSGDRANEKLFF	TGTGCCAGCAGTGGGGACCGAGCTAATGAAAAACTGTTTTTT
few	TRBD2	TRBJ2-2	TRBV10-3	CAISYKGTSGYLTGELFF	TGTGCCATCAGTTATAAGGGGACTAGCGGATATCTTACCGGGGAGCTGTTTTTT
once	-	TRBJ2-7	TRBV11-3	CASSLAGSGVWDEQYF	TGTGCCAGCAGCTTAGCGGGCAGTGGAGTTTGGGACGAGCAGTACTTC
-	-	TRBJ2-7	TRBV20-1	CSAGSVGRTYEQYF	TGCAGTGCTGGATCCGTGGGGCGTACCTACGAGCAGTACTTC
many	TRBD1	TRBJ1-6	TRBV19	CASSGTGTRFRENSPLHF	TGTGCCAGTAGTGGGACAGGGACACGATTTCGGGAGAATTCACCCCTCCACTTT
many	-	TRBJ2-5	TRBV12-3/TRBV12-4	CASSPTRKETQYF	TGTGCCAGCAGTCCTACCCGTAAGGAGACCCAGTACTTC
many	TRBD2	TRBJ2-5	TRBV20-1	CSAFSGTIGRKETQYF	TGCAGTGCCTTTAGCGGGACAATAGGAAGGAAAGAGACCCAGTACTTC
many	TRBD2	TRBJ2-3	TRBV5-1	CASSLTRPGLASFKLDTQYF	TGCGCCAGCAGCTTAACGCGGCCGGGACTAGCCTCATTTAAGTTAGATACGCAGTATTTT
many	-	TRBJ2-2	TRBV28	CASNLDTYTGELFF	TGTGCCAGCAATCTTGACACATACACCGGGGAGCTGTTTTTT
many	TRBD2	TRBJ2-3	TRBV13	CASSLAASGDSSTDTQYF	TGTGCCAGCAGCTTAGCGGCTAGCGGGGACTCGAGCACAGATACGCAGTATTTT
many	-	TRBJ1-1	TRBV11-2	CASSLVRFTEAFF	TGTGCCAGCAGCTTAGTACGTTTCACTGAAGCTTTCTTT
many	-	TRBJ2-1	TRBV20-1	CSARLTTGRPDEQFF	TGCAGTGCTAGGCTTACGACGGGACGGCCCGATGAGCAGTTCTTC
many	TRBD2	TRBJ2-2	TRBV20-1	CSAQGLSNTGELFF	TGCAGTGCCCAGGGACTATCGAACACCGGGGAGCTGTTTTTT
many	-	TRBJ1-3	TRBV12-3/TRBV12-4	CASSTTVPGGNTIYF	TGTGCCAGCAGCACGACCGTCCCCGGTGGAAACACCATATATTTT
many	-	TRBJ2-1	TRBV24-1	CATRGDNEQFF	TGTGCCACCCGAGGGGACAATGAGCAGTTCTTC
many	TRBD1	TRBJ2-4	TRBV7-9	CASSLQGEAKNIQYF	TGTGCCAGCAGCCTACAGGGGGAGGCCAAAAACATTCAGTACTTC
many	TRBD2	TRBJ2-5	TRBV12-3/TRBV12-4	CASSSWTSGGRETQYF	TGTGCCAGCAGTTCATGGACTAGCGGGGGGAGGGAGACCCAGTACTTC
many	TRBD1	TRBJ2-5	TRBV12-3/TRBV12-4	CASSRTGETQYF	TGTGCCAGCAGCCGGACAGGAGAGACCCAGTACTTC
many	-	TRBJ2-1	TRBV10-3	CAISDGREAYNEQFF	TGTGCCATCAGTGATGGGCGGGAAGCCTACAATGAGCAGTTCTTC
-	-	TRBJ2-2	TRBV19	CASSIRRDVNTGELFF	TGTGCCAGTAGTATTCGGCGGGACGTGAACACCGGGGAGCTGTTTTTT
-	-	TRBJ1-6	TRBV12-3/TRBV12-4	CASSPRGGLHSPLHF	TGTGCCAGCAGCCCCCGGGGGGGATTACATTCACCCCTCCACTTT
many	-	TRBJ2-7	TRBV28	CASSFVTRARMATRGSYEQYF	TGTGCCAGCAGTTTCGTTACCCGGGCGCGAATGGCCACGCGGGGATCCTACGAGCAGTACTTC
many	TRBD2	TRBJ2-5	TRBV20-1	CSARDSYRTSAQETQYF	TGCAGTGCTAGAGACTCCTATCGGACTAGCGCCCAAGAGACCCAGTACTTC
many	-	TRBJ2-1	TRBV20-1	CSAITLAAYNEQFF	TGCAGTGCTATAACCTTAGCGGCCTACAATGAGCAGTTCTTC
many	TRBD1	TRBJ2-3	TRBV2	CASRRDRGTDTQYF	TGTGCCAGCAGGAGGGACAGGGGCACAGATACGCAGTATTTT
many	TRBD1	TRBJ2-7	TRBV13	CASRNTGTGEEQYF	TGTGCCAGCAGGAATACCGGGACAGGGGAGGAGCAGTACTTC
many	-	TRBJ1-3	TRBV5-1	CASSPGSAGNTIYF	TGCGCCAGCAGCCCAGGATCGGCTGGAAACACCATATATTTT
many	-	TRBJ2-5	TRBV10-3	CAISGGEQETQYF	TGTGCCATCAGCGGAGGGGAGCAAGAGACCCAGTACTTC
few	-	TRBJ1-2	TRBV12-3/TRBV12-4	CASSLWGILWGYTF	TGTGCCAGCAGTTTATGGGGGATACTATGGGGCTACACCTTC
many	-	TRBJ2-5	TRBV12-3/TRBV12-4	CASSLEVDGETQYF	TGTGCCAGCAGTTTAGAAGTAGACGGTGAGACCCAGTACTTC
-	-	TRBJ1-1	TRBV6-1	CASSLPDFSNTEAFF	TGTGCCAGCAGCCTCCCGGATTTCTCGAACACTGAAGCTTTCTTT
-	-	TRBJ1-3	TRBV6-2/TRBV6-3	CASSDHPGNTIYF	TGTGCCAGCAGTGACCATCCGGGAAACACCATATATTTT
-	-	TRBJ2-1	TRBV12-5	CASGLVLETYNEQSF	TGCGCTAGTGGTTTGGTACTAGAAACCTACAATGAGCAGTCCTTC
-	TRBD2	TRBJ2-7	TRBV7-6	CASSPWGGGDSSYEQYF	TGTGCCAGCAGCCCCTGGGGGGGGGGAGACAGCTCCTACGAGCAGTACTTC
-	-	TRBJ1-5	TRBV10-3	CAISESLGTNQPQHF	TGTGCCATCAGTGAGTCGTTGGGGACCAATCAGCCCCAGCATTTT
many	-	TRBJ1-1	TRBV7-9	CASSISGGMNTEAFF	TGTGCCAGCAGCATTAGCGGGGGGATGAACACTGAAGCTTTCTTT
many	-	TRBJ2-1	TRBV12-3/TRBV12-4	CASSPLASDSYNEQFF	TGTGCCAGCAGTCCCCTAGCATCTGACAGCTACAATGAGCAGTTCTTC
many	TRBD1	TRBJ2-2	TRBV2	CASSHRGYTGELFF	TGTGCCAGCAGTCACAGGGGGTACACCGGGGAGCTGTTTTTT
-	TRBD1	TRBJ2-6	TRBV7-9	CASSPRQGLAGANVLTF	TGTGCCAGCAGCCCACGACAGGGGTTGGCTGGGGCCAACGTCCTGACTTTC
few	-	TRBJ2-2	TRBV6-1	CASSLGFRTGELFF	TGTGCCAGCAGCCTCGGCTTCCGAACCGGGGAGCTGTTTTTT
many	TRBD2	TRBJ2-4	TRBV7-2	CASSSPTSGVLAKNIQYF	TGTGCCAGCAGCTCTCCGACTAGCGGGGTACTAGCCAAAAACATTCAGTACTTC
many	-	TRBJ1-5	TRBV28	CASSFRRGGNQPQHF	TGTGCCAGCAGTTTCCGCAGGGGAGGAAATCAGCCCCAGCATTTT
-	-	TRBJ1-1	TRBV5-6	CASSLQDRTAEAFF	TGTGCCAGCAGCTTACAAGACAGGACCGCTGAAGCTTTCTTT